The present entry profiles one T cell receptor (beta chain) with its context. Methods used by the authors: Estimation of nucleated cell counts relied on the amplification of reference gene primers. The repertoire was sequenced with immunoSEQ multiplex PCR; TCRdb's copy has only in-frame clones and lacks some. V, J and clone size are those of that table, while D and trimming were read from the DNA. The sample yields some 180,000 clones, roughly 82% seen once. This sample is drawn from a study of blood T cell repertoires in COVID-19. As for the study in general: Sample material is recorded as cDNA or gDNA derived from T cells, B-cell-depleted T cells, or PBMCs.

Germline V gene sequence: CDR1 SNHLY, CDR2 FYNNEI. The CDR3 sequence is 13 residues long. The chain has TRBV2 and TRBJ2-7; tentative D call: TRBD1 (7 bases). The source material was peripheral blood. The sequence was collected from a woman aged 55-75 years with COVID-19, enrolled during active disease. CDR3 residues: CATRGAGGYEQYF. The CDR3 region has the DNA TGTGCAACCAGGGGGGCAGGGGGTTACGAGCAGTACTTC.